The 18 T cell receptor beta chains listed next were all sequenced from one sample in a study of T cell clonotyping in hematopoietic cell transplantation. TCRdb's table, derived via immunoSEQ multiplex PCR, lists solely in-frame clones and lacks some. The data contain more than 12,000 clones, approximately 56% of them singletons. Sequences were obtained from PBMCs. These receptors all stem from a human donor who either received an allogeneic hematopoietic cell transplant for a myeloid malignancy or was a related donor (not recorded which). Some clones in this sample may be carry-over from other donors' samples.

The CDR3 spells CASSLGGADTQYF. For the CDR3, the DNA is TGTGCCAGCAGCTTAGGGGGCGCAGATACGCAGTATTTT. The gene calls are TRBV7-2 and TRBJ2-3, with TRBD1 as a possible D gene (5 bases). The CDR3 sequence is 13 residues long. Germline V CDR1 and CDR2: SGHTA, FQGNSA. V shed 1 base and J shed 4 bases, with 6 bases lying between them.

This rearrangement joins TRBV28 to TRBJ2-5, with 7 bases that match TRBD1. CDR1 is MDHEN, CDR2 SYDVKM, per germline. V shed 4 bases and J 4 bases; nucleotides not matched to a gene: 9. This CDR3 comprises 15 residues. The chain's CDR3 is CASSSQQGRGETQYF. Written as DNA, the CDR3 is TGTGCCAGCAGTTCTCAACAGGGGAGAGGAGAGACCCAGTACTTC.

CDR3 sequence (DNA): TGTGCCAGCAGCTTTCTGTCCCCTATCCGGACAGACCAAGAGACCCAGTACTTC. Translated, it gives CASSFLSPIRTDQETQYF. The chain joins TRBV5-6 to TRBJ2-5, with TRBD1 as a possible D gene (6 bases). The CDR3 extends over 18 amino acids. V lost 2 bases, J lost 0 bases, and 20 bases lay in between. Germline V gene data show CDR1 as SGHDT and CDR2 as YYEEEE. The full variable domain, with the rest looked up from reference TRBV5-6 and TRBJ2-5, is DAGVTQSPTHLIKTRGQQVTLRCSPKSGHDTVSWYQQALGQGPQFIFQYYEEEERQRGNFPDRFSGHQFPNYSSELNVNALLLGDSALYLCASSFLSPIRTDQETQYFGPGTRLLVL.

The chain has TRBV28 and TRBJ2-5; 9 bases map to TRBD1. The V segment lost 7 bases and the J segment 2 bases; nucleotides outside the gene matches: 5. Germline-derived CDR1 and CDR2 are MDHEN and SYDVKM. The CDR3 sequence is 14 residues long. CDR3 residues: CASMGDREQETQYF. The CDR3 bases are TGTGCCAGCATGGGGGACAGGGAGCAAGAGACCCAGTACTTC.

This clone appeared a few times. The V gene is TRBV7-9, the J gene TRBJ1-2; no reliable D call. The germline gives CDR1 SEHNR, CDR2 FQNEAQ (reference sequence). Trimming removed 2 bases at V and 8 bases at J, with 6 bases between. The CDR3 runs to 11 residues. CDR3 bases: TGTGCCAGCAGCTTATCTTCGGGCTACACCTTC. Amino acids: CASSLSSGYTF. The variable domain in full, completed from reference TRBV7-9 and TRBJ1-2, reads DTGVSQNPRHKITKRGQNVTFRCDPISEHNRLYWYRQTLGQGPEFLTYFQNEAQLEKSRLLSDRFSAERPKGSFSTLEIQRTEQGDSAMYLCASSLSSGYTFGSGTRLTVV.

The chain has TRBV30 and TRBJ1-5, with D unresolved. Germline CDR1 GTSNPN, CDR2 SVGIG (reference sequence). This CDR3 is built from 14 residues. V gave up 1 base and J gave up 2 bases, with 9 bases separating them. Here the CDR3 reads CAWSALAGNQPQHF. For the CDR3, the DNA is TGTGCCTGGAGTGCCCTAGCCGGCAATCAGCCCCAGCATTTT. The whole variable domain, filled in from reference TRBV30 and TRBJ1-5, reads SQTIHQWPATLVQPVGSPLSLECTVEGTSNPNLYWYRQAAGRGLQLLFYSVGIGQISSEVPQNLSASRPQDRQFILSSKKLLLSDSGFYLCAWSALAGNQPQHFGDGTRLSIL.

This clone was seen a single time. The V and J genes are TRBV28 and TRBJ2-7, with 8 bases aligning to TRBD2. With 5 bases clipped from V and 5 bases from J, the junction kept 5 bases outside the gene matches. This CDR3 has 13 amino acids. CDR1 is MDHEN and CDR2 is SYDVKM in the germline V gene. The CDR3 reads CASSHRGGDEQYF. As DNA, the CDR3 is TGTGCCAGCAGTCACCGGGGGGGTGACGAGCAGTACTTC.

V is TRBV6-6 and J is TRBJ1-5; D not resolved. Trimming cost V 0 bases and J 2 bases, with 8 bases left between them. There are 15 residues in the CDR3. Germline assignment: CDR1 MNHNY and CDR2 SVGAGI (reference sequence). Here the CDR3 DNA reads TGTGCCAGCAGTTACTCGAGCACCGGCAATCAGCCCCAGCATTTT. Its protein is CASSYSSTGNQPQHF.

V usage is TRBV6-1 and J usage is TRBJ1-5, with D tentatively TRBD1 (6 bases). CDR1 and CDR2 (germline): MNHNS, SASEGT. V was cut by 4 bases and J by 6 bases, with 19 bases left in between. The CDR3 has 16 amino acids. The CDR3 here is CASSGGTIGLGQPQHF. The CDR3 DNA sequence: TGTGCCAGCAGTGGAGGGACAATTGGGCTGGGTCAGCCCCAGCATTTT.

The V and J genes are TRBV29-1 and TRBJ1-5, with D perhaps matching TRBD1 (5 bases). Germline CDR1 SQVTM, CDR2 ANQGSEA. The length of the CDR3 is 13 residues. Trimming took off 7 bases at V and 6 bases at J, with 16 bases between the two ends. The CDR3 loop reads CSARTRGGQPQHF. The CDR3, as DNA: TGCAGCGCCCGTACGAGGGGCGGTCAGCCCCAGCATTTT.

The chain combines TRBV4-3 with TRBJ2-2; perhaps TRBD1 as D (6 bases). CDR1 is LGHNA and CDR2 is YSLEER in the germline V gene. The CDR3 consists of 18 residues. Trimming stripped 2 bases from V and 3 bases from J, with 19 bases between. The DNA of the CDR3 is TGCGCCAGCAGCCAACGGTTTCAGTCTTACAGGGACACCGGGGAGCTGTTTTTT. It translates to CASSQRFQSYRDTGELFF.

The chain's CDR3 is CASSYFDGPHYEQYF. The DNA of the CDR3 is TGTGCCAGCAGTTACTTCGACGGGCCACACTACGAGCAGTACTTC. The rearrangement uses TRBV6-5 and TRBJ2-7; D gene ambiguous. Germline CDR1 is MNHEY and CDR2 is SVGAGI. The V end was cut by 1 base, the J end by 3 bases, with 13 bases between. This CDR3 is built from 15 residues.

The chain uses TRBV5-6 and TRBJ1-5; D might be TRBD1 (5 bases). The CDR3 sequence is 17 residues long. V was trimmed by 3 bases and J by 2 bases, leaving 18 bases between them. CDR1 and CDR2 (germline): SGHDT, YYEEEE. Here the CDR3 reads CASSSLLDRDGNQPQHF. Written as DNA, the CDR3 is TGTGCCAGCAGCTCCCTACTTGATCGGGACGGCAATCAGCCCCAGCATTTT.

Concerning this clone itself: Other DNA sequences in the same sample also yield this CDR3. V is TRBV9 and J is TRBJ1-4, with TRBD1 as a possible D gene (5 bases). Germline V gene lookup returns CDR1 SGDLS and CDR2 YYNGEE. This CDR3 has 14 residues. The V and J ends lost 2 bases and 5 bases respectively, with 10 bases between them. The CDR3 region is CASSVGVANEKLFF. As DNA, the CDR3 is TGTGCCAGCAGCGTGGGGGTAGCCAATGAAAAACTGTTTTTT.

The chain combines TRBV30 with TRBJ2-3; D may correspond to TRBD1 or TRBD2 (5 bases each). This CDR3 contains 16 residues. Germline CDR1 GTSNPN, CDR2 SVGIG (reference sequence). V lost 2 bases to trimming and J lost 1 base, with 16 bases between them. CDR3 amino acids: CAWSTPGREGTDTQYF. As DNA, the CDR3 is TGTGCCTGGAGTACCCCGGGGCGAGAGGGCACAGATACGCAGTATTTT.

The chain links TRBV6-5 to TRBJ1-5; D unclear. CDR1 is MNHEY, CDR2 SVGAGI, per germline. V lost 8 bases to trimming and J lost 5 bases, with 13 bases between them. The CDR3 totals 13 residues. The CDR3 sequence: CASRGPGHQPQHF. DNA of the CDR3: TGTGCCAGCCGCGGGCCGGGTCATCAGCCCCAGCATTTT.

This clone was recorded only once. Written as DNA, the CDR3 is TGTGCCAGCAGCTTCTCCCGCGGGGGCGGCTACACCTTC. This translates into CASSFSRGGGYTF. The rearrangement uses TRBV5-6 and TRBJ1-2; maybe TRBD1 (6 bases). The CDR3 length is 13 residues. The germline CDR1 and CDR2 sequences are SGHDT and YYEEEE. Trimming took 2 bases from V and 8 from J, leaving 13 bases between them.

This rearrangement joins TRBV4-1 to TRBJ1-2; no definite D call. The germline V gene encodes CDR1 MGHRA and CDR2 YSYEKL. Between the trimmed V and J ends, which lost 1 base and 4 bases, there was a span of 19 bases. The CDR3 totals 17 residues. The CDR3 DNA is TGCGCCAGCAGCCAAGCGGACGAGTCCCTCTATGGCTATGGCTACACCTTC. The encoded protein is CASSQADESLYGYGYTF.